The clone carrying this T cell receptor beta chain occurred many times. As yet, its antigen is unknown. TCRdb fed the multiplex PCR reads into MiXCR, producing one record per CDR3 protein. The data contain 180,000 or so distinct CDR3 sequences, 30% to 35% of them singletons. This sample is part of a study of breast tumors, draining lymph nodes, adjacent tissues. The study, taken as a whole, reports: Tumors had less TCR diversity than lymph nodes, more than nontumor tissue. Compared with basal-like, luminal-like tumors shared significantly more repertoire with nontumor tissue. Tumor T cell lymph node origin was a supported hypothesis, not proven. Data fit most tumor T cells coming from lymph node, expanding in tumor.

Germline V gene lookup returns CDR1 SGHAT and CDR2 FQNNGV. The CDR3 loop spans 16 amino acids. Losses at the gene ends were 3 bases for V and 6 bases for J; bases not matched to a gene: 9. The lymph nodes were axillary draining lymph nodes from breast cancer patients. This chain uses TRBV11-2 with TRBJ2-7, with 12 bases identical to TRBD2. The source of this sequence is a female donor with breast cancer. Some clones in this sample may be carry-over from other donors' samples. Sequenced: axillary lymph node tissue. The DNA for the CDR3 is TGTGCCAGCAGCTTTGTACTAGCGGGAGGATCGGGCGAGCAGTACTTC. Translated: CASSFVLAGGSGEQYF.